This record looks at one TCR beta chain sequence and its context. This specimen comes from a study of blood T cell repertoires in COVID-19. Background on the study: COVID-19 samples collected from the United States, Italy and Spain covered acute and convalescent phases. T cells, B-cell-depleted T cells, or PBMCs supplied cDNA or gDNA.

The ends were cut back, 6 bases at V and 0 bases at J, with 3 bases in the middle. There are 13 residues in the CDR3. Germline V lookup: CDR1 MNHEY, CDR2 SVGAGI. The authors' processing: The assay estimated nucleated cells by amplifying reference gene primers. The table came from immunoSEQ multiplex PCR; TCRdb's copy has only in-frame clones and leaves some out. V, J and clone size are taken as reported in that table, and D and trimming were inferred from the DNA itself. The table has approximately 140,000 clones, around three quarters seen once. The V and J genes are TRBV6-5 and TRBJ2-6, with D unresolved. The clonotype originates from a man in his fifties with acute or convalescent COVID-19. The sample consisted of peripheral blood. The CDR3, as DNA: TGTGCCAGCAGCAGCTCTGGGGCCAACGTCCTGACTTTC. Translating it yields CASSSSGANVLTF.